The 3 T cell receptor beta chains listed next were all sequenced from one sample in a study of neurological immune-mediated disorders. TCRdb passed the 5' RACE reads through MiXCR, listing each CDR3 protein once. The table lists approximately 47,000 distinct CDR3 sequences, about 13% of them singletons. Stated time point: longitudinal time-point 3. Sequenced material: PBMCs. The receptors shown here come from a male donor with HTLV-1-associated myelopathy (HAM/TSP).

Details on this clonotype: This may stem from a read error, because a much larger clone lies one nucleotide away. V and J are TRBV5-1 and TRBJ2-3; TRBD2 matches 11 bases. The CDR3 is 17 residues long. Unmatched junction bases numbered 10, after V lost 2 bases and J lost 5 bases. Germline CDR1 and CDR2: SGHRS and YFSETQ. In DNA form, the CDR3 reads TGCGCCAGCAGCTTTTTCTTAGCGGGGGGGGCCGGAGATACGCAGTATTTT. This codes for CASSFFLAGGAGDTQYF. The full variable domain, in which reference TRBV5-1 and TRBJ2-3 provide the parts outside the CDR3, is KAGVTQTPRYLIKTRGQQVTLSCSPISGHRSVSWYQQTPGQGLQFLFEYFSETQRNKGNFPGRFSGRQFSNSRSEMNVSTLELGDSALYLCASSFFLAGGAGDTQYFGPGTRLTVL.

This clonotype was recorded many times. The CDR3 here is CASSYSVKGFGEKLFF. The CDR3 region has the DNA TGTGCCAGCAGTTACTCGGTCAAGGGATTCGGGGAAAAACTGTTTTTT. The chain couples TRBV6-5 to TRBJ1-4; D is undetermined. CDR3 length: 16 residues. Per the germline V gene, CDR1 is MNHEY and CDR2 is SVGAGI. V shed 0 bases and J shed 8 bases, with 16 bases lying between them.

This clonotype rates as medium-sized (0.01 to 0.1%). The chain is built from TRBV6-5 and TRBJ1-6; 10 nucleotides agree with TRBD1. V lost 6 bases, J lost 8 bases, and 7 bases stayed unmatched. Germline V lookup: CDR1 MNHEY, CDR2 SVGAGI. The length of the CDR3 is 15 residues. The DNA for the CDR3 is TGTGCCAGCAGGTCTACCGGGACAGGGGATTCACCCCTCCACTTT. It codes for CASRSTGTGDSPLHF.